This record covers a single TCR beta chain. Its antigen is unidentified. The CDR3 runs to 22 residues. The entry originates in a study of blood T cells in healthy people across ages. The authors ran a second PCR of 7 to 11 cycles using a sample-barcoded 5' primer and a J-beta primer mix. MiXCR was run by TCRdb on the 5' RACE reads, yielding one entry per CDR3 protein. The sample contains over 950,000 distinct CDR3 sequences, 51% of which appear only once. PBMCs were isolated at a quantity of at least 7 million per sample. General study results and limits: Changes in expanded clonotypes were possibly confounded, as the CMV status of donors was unknown. Long-lived donors carried more naive CD4+ cells and greater diversity than aged donors.

The specimen was blood. The receptor's source is an older woman in good health. V and J are TRBV21-1 and TRBJ2-1; the table's TRBD1 call for D was not verified on the DNA. TRBV21-1 counts as a pseudogene. The CDR3 bases are TGTGCCAGCAGCACGACCCCACCCAGGGTCAACCTGCCACAGGGGTGCTACAATGAGCAGTTCTTC. Translated, it gives CASSTTPPRVNLPQGCYNEQFF.